The source of this T cell receptor beta chain is a study of T cell repertoires in cytomegalovirus infection. Overall study: CMV infection plus the matching HLA type was flagged by public TCR beta signatures. Broader study findings: HLA-C-restricted CMV-specific TCR beta clonotypes prevailed in the ex vivo response.

TCRdb passed the reads through MiXCR, listing each CDR3 protein once. The sample records 230,000 or so distinct CDR3 sequences, about 18% being singletons. About this clonotype itself: Its antigen is currently unknown.

The CDR3 loop spans 18 amino acids. Germline lookup yields CDR1 MNHEY and CDR2 SVGEGT. J was trimmed by 0 bases and V by 4 bases; bases with no gene match: 12. The sample was CD8+ T cells from PBMCs. V usage is TRBV6-2 or TRBV6-3 and J usage is TRBJ1-5, with 7 bases lining up with TRBD1. The sequence was obtained from a human donor in good health (CMV status not recorded). Some clones in this sample may be carry-over from other donors' samples. CDR3 DNA sequence: TGTGCCAGCAGTTCTTCTTCAGGCGACAGGGTTAGCAATCAGCCCCAGCATTTT. Protein product: CASSSSSGDRVSNQPQHF.